The T cell receptor beta chain under discussion was sequenced for a study of cytomegalovirus exposure and HLA in healthy donors. The germline V gene has CDR1 MGHRA and CDR2 YSYEKL. The V segment lost 1 base and the J segment 3 bases; nucleotides outside the gene matches: 8. This CDR3 region has 16 residues. TCRdb's copy holds only in-frame clones and misses some; the assay was immunoSEQ multiplex PCR. The sample lists about 63,000 clones; about 89% were seen once. This sequence was found in a woman younger than 35 in good health and CMV-seronegative. The sample comprised PBMCs. The genes are TRBV4-1 and TRBJ2-5; 7 positions match TRBD1. DNA of the CDR3: TGCGCCAGCAGCCAAGCCCCGGGACAGAGAGAAGAGACCCAGTACTTC. As protein: CASSQAPGQREETQYF.